The clone carrying this T cell receptor beta chain was detected many times. This CDR3 has 16 residues. Trimming removed 5 bases from V and 0 bases from J; junction bases left unmatched: 11. CDR1 and CDR2 (germline): DFQATT, SNEGSKA (reference sequence). These data are taken from a study of low-dose radiotherapy and immunotherapy resistance in tumors. About the research overall: Cohort 1 got 0.5 Gy per fraction every 2 weeks, 6.5 Gy in total.

As for time point: after trial treatment. The treatment denotes: LDRT plus nivolumab, ipilimumab, low-dose cyclophosphamide and aspirin (RACIN trial). TRAV- and TRBV-specific primers primed first-strand cDNA, covering alpha and beta chains. PCR amplification of the TCRs was performed with Phusion for 20 to 25 PCR cycles, and it relied on a constant-region primer together with a V-primer adapter. Via MiXCR, TCRdb re-called the reads, giving one row per CDR3 protein. The repertoire holds about 91,000 distinct CDR3 sequences, with less than 25% as singletons. This sequence originates from a female donor with ovarian cancer. The sequences come from PBMCs, collected after low-dose radiotherapy plus immunotherapy. V and J are TRBV20-1 and TRBJ2-3; 7 bases line up with TRBD2. The CDR3 protein is CSAGGLAGRSTDTQYF. The CDR3 bases are TGCAGTGCTGGAGGCTTAGCGGGCAGAAGCACAGATACGCAGTATTTT.